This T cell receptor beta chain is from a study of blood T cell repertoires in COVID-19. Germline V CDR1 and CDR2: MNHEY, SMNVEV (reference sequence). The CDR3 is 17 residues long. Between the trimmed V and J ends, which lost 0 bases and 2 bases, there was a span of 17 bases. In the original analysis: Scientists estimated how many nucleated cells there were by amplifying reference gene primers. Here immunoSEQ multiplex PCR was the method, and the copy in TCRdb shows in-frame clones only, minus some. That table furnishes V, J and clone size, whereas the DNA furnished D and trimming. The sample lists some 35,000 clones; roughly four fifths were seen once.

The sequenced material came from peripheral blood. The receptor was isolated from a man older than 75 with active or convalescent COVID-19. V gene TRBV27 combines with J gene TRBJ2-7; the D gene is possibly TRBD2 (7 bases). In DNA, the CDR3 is TGTGCCAGCAGTTTATCAGCCGGGGGGCTGACTCCCTACGAGCAGTACTTC. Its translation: CASSLSAGGLTPYEQYF.